Below, one T cell receptor beta chain is given with its context. As yet, its antigen is unknown. This entry is derived from a study of T cell responses to AZD1222 COVID-19 vaccine. Study as a whole: Pooled together were second doses at about 4 or about 12 weeks.

The study, taken as a whole, reports: Females outnumbered males among donors, who were mostly white British; clonal diversity was possibly underestimated.

The data were produced by immunoSEQ multiplex PCR, yet TCRdb's version contains in-frame clones alone and is incomplete. Altogether about 94,000 clones are present, around 91% being singletons, with the ten largest covering 8.4%. The material sequenced was peripheral blood, taken on day 0 of AZD1222 vaccination. This TCR was sampled from an adult in good health.

The DNA of the CDR3 is TGTGCCATGGGGGGGGCTCGGCAGCCCCAGCATTTT. Its protein is CAMGGARQPQHF. The chain is built from TRBV2 and TRBJ1-5; a weak D match, TRBD1 (6 bases). The CDR3 totals 12 residues. Trimming stripped 10 bases from V and 7 bases from J, with 14 bases between. Germline values: CDR1 SNHLY, CDR2 FYNNEI.